This T cell receptor (beta chain) was obtained from a study of regulatory T cells in long-lasting Graves disease. In regard to this clonotype: Its antigen is currently unknown.

Whole-study findings and limits: Among the persistent patients, fewer than 3,000 public clonotypes were shared, more than the 950 to 1,000 shared among new patients.

Investigators prepared the TCR beta libraries by applying iRepertoire HTBI primers and Arm-PCR of CDR3 regions. Using its own MiXCR run on the multiplex PCR reads, TCRdb lists one record per CDR3 protein. Counted here are hundreds of thousands of distinct CDR3 sequences, approximately 15% occurring once; the ten biggest clones make up around a sixth. Germline values: CDR1 KGHSH, CDR2 LQKENI. The V gene lost 2 bases and the J gene lost 7 bases, with 6 bases spanning the gap. The CDR3 has 12 residues. The sample's time point: newly diagnosed GD, antithyroid drugs for less than 3 months. Scientists built the TCR library using RNA that was extracted from PBMCs. The same specimen was also included in a second study, on T cells in Graves' hyperthyroidism and ophthalmopathy. Per that paper: Stable hyperthyroidism: no ophthalmopathy progression over 18 months of follow-up.

The sample was peripheral blood mononuclear cells (PBMCs), taken at new diagnosis, from a patient treated with antithyroid drugs. The rearrangement joins TRBV18 to TRBJ2-1; D unresolved. The receptor comes from a woman aged 25 to 39 with Graves disease. The CDR3 DNA is TGTGCCAGCTCACCAGAGGATAATGAGCAGTTCTTC. As protein: CASSPEDNEQFF.